This paragraph covers one T cell receptor beta chain sequence. Antigen: not known. Germline CDR1 reads SGHNT; CDR2 reads YYREEE (reference sequence). Trimming left V 0 bases short and J 9 bases short, with 9 bases between. The CDR3 is made up of 12 amino acids. The repertoire was sequenced with immunoSEQ multiplex PCR; TCRdb's copy has only in-frame clones and lacks some. The data hold 300,000 to 350,000 clones, with 88% observed a single time. These data belong to a study of Ad26.COV2.S vaccination and SARS-CoV-2 variants. Study in general: The donor participated in the COV1001 trial, in its Ad26.COV2.S arm. Once or twice, 56 days apart, Ad26.COV2.S was delivered intramuscularly.

Notes on the study in general: Relative to placebo recipients, vaccine recipients exhibited elevated spike-specific TCR breadth.

The sample's treatment: roughly 20 received Ad26.COV2.S at low or high dose, single or two shots; roughly 5 received placebo; per-sample allocation not given. Sampling was performed 63 days after the first vaccine or placebo injection. The vaccine delivered Wuhan-strain SARS-CoV-2 spike through an Ad26 vector. The V call is TRBV5-4, the J call TRBJ1-2; D remains unclear. The TCR comes from a person between 18 and 59 years old who received the Ad26.COV2.S COVID-19 vaccine or a placebo. The source material was peripheral blood, sampled in a trial of Ad26.COV2.S vaccine versus placebo. The CDR3 is CASSLARDRYTF. Written as DNA, the CDR3 is TGTGCCAGCAGCTTGGCTCGGGATCGCTACACCTTC.